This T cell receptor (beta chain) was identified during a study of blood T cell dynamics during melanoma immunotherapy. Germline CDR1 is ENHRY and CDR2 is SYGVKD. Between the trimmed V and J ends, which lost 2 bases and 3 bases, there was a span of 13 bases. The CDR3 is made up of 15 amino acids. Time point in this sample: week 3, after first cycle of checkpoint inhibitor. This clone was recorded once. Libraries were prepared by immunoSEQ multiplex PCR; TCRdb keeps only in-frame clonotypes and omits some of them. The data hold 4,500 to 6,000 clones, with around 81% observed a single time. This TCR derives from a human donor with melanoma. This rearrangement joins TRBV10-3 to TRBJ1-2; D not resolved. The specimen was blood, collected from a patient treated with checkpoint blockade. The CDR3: CAISEESSTYYGYTF. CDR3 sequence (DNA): TGTGCCATCAGTGAGGAATCTTCAACCTACTATGGCTACACCTTC.